The T cell receptor (beta chain) under discussion was sequenced for a study of T-cell memory formation after mild COVID-19. The CDR3 runs to 15 residues. V lost 3 bases, J lost 0 bases, and 3 bases stayed unmatched. In germline, CDR1 is LNHNV, CDR2 YYDKDF (reference sequence). TCRdb re-called the 5' RACE reads through MiXCR, storing one row per CDR3 protein. The sample has 200,000 to 250,000 distinct CDR3 sequences; around 9.5% are singletons. The specimen was PBMCs or a T cell subset sorted from them (not recorded which). This TCR was recovered from a man aged 18 to 29 who had mild COVID-19 (a few samples of this study predate the infection). Cell type and time point are not known. V and J are TRBV15 and TRBJ2-3, with TRBD2 identical over 7 bases. CDR3 protein: CATSRGGSSTDTQYF. The DNA of the CDR3 is TGTGCCACCAGCAGGGGGGGGTCCAGCACAGATACGCAGTATTTT.